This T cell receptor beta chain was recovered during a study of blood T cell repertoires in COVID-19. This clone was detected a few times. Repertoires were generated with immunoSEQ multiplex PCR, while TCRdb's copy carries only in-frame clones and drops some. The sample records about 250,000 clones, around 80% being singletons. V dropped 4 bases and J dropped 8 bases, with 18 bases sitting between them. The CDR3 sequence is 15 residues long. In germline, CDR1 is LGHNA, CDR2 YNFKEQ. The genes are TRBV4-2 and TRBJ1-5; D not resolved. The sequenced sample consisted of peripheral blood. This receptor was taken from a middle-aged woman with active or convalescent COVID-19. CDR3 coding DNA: TGTGCCAGCAGCCCCCTAGGCGGACTCCGGGAGCCCCAGCATTTT. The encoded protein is CASSPLGGLREPQHF.